The source of this T cell receptor beta chain is a study of response to subunit inactivated influenza vaccine. Study-wide findings and caveats: There was a suggestion from the authors that each seasonal influenza vaccination recruits few new T cells.

The length of the CDR3 is 14 residues. V shed 6 bases, J shed 1 base, and the junction held 1 base outside the gene matches. Germline V gene data show CDR1 as LGHNA and CDR2 as YNFKEQ. TCRdb processed the RT-PCR reads anew with MiXCR; each CDR3 protein has one entry. The profile shows 630,000 or so distinct CDR3 sequences, 15% to 18% of them singletons. This clonotype occurred many times. What it binds is unknown. Sequences were derived from PBMCs from blood, sampled approximately 12 days after vaccination. The source is a man aged 50-59 years who received an inactivated influenza vaccine. The chain employs TRBV4-2 and TRBJ2-7, with 12 positions matching TRBD2. The chain's CDR3 is CASRTSGSSYEQYF. CDR3 coding DNA: TGTGCCAGCAGGACTAGCGGGAGTTCCTACGAGCAGTACTTC.